The clone carrying this T cell receptor beta chain occurred many times. Its antigen remains unknown. Molecular barcoded adaptors covering alpha/delta and beta/gamma chains were used on 400 to 450 ng RNA. TCRdb itself ran the reads through MiXCR, one entry per CDR3 protein. In the table there are approximately 90,000 distinct CDR3 sequences, roughly 21% of which are singletons. Germline loops: CDR1 SGHAT, CDR2 FQNNGV. This CDR3 contains 14 residues. Trimming pared 1 base from V and 7 bases from J, leaving 11 bases between. Every patient had bone marrow sampled while the disease was active. These data belong to a study of read filtering for tumor transcriptome and immune sequencing. Background on the study: After DNase treatment, RNA was made into whole-transcriptome libraries. RNA-seq yielded only about 75 to 1,400 TCR reads, IR-seq about 3.5 to 11 million.

Regarding the study as a whole: The sorted CD138-negative fraction was a mixed bone marrow immune population, not purified T cells.

Source material: a population of CD138-negative cells sorted from bone marrow. This receptor was taken from a donor aged 40 or older with multiple myeloma. V and J are TRBV11-2 and TRBJ2-1; TRBD1 is a possible D gene (6 bases). CDR3 in amino acids: CASSLADRRNEQFF. The CDR3 DNA sequence: TGTGCCAGCAGCTTAGCTGACAGGCGGAATGAGCAGTTCTTC.